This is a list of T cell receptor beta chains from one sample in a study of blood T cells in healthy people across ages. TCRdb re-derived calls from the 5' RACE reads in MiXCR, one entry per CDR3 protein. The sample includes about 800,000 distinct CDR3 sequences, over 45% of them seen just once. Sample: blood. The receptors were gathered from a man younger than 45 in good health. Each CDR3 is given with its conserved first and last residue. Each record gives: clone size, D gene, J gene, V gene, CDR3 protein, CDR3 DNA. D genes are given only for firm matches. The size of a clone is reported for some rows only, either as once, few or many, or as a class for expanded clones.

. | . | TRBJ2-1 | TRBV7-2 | CASSLVPHHRVPYNEQFF | TGTGCCAGCAGCTTAGTGCCCCACCACAGGGTACCGTACAATGAGCAGTTCTTC
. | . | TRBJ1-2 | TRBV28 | CASSGRRGADYGYTF | TGTGCCAGCAGTGGCCGTCGGGGGGCGGACTATGGCTACACCTTC
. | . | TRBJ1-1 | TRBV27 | CASSLEGRRTEAFF | TGTGCCAGCAGTTTAGAGGGGCGACGAACTGAAGCTTTCTTT
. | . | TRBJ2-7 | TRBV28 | CASSLRIRGEQYF | TGTGCCAGCAGCTTACGGATACGGGGCGAGCAGTACTTC
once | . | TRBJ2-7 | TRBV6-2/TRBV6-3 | CASSYSSPRVPYEQYF | TGTGCCAGCAGTTACTCCAGCCCCCGGGTTCCCTACGAGCAGTACTTC
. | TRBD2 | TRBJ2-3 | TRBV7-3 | CASSLNPSGAGDTQYF | TGTGCCAGCAGCTTAAATCCTAGCGGGGCCGGAGATACGCAGTATTTT
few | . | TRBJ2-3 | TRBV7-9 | CASSLAGDFTDTQYF | TGTGCCAGCAGCTTAGCCGGAGACTTCACAGATACGCAGTATTTT
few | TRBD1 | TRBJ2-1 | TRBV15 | CATRTGDREYNEQFF | TGTGCCACCAGGACAGGGGACCGGGAATACAATGAGCAGTTCTTC
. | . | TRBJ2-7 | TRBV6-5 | CASKLTHSYEQYF | TGTGCCAGCAAACTGACTCACTCCTACGAGCAGTACTTC
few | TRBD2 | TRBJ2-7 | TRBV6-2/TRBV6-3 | CASRDLGLAAVGRAEQYF | TGTGCCAGCCGAGACCTCGGACTAGCGGCCGTCGGTCGGGCCGAGCAGTACTTC
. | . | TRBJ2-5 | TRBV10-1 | CASSGTIQETQYF | TGCGCCAGCAGTGGGACAATCCAAGAGACCCAGTACTTC
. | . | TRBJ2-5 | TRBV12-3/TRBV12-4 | CASSHEGGRETQYF | TGTGCCAGCAGCCATGAGGGGGGTAGGGAGACCCAGTACTTC
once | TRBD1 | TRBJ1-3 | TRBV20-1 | CSARETGGEATIYF | TGCAGTGCTAGAGAAACAGGGGGCGAAGCCACCATATATTTT
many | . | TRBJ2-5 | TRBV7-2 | CASSFVSSQETQYF | TGTGCCAGCAGCTTTGTTAGCAGCCAAGAGACCCAGTACTTC
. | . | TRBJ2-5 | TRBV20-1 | CSAMTGRETQYF | TGCAGTGCTATGACAGGGAGGGAGACCCAGTACTTC
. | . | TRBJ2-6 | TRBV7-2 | CASSSRQGNTGTNVLTF | TGTGCCAGCAGCTCCCGGCAGGGAAACACTGGGACCAACGTCCTGACTTTC
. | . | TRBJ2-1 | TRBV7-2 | CASSLLRGHEQFF | TGTGCCAGCAGCCTACTCAGGGGCCATGAGCAGTTCTTC
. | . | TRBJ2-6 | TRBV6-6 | CATDRGANVLTF | TGTGCCACCGATCGTGGGGCCAACGTCCTGACTTTC
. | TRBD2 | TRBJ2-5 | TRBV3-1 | CASSHPGLHQETQYF | TGTGCCAGCAGCCATCCGGGACTACACCAAGAGACCCAGTACTTC
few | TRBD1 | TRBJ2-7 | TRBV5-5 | CASRGVKGATYEQYF | TGTGCCAGCAGAGGAGTGAAGGGGGCAACCTACGAGCAGTACTTC
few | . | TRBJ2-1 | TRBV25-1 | CASSVTVFNEQFF | TGTGCCAGCAGTGTTACGGTTTTCAATGAGCAGTTCTTC
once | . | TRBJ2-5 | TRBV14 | CASSQGPGTETQYF | TGTGCCAGCAGCCAAGGTCCAGGGACAGAGACCCAGTACTTC
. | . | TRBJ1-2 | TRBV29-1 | CSGWGKGHGYTF | TGCAGCGGATGGGGTAAAGGACATGGCTACACCTTC
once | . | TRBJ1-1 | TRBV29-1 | CSVVGGAEVRTEAFF | TGCAGCGTTGTTGGGGGCGCAGAAGTACGGACTGAAGCTTTCTTT
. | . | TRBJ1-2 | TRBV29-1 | CSVERGTDGYTF | TGCAGCGTTGAAAGGGGGACGGATGGCTACACCTTC
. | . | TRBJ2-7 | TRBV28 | CATRTETYEQYF | TGTGCCACCAGGACAGAAACCTACGAGCAGTACTTC
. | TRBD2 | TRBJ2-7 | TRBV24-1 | CATGGGPVNEQYF | TGTGCCACCGGCGGGGGTCCGGTCAACGAGCAGTACTTC
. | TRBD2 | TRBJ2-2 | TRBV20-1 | CSARVKGLAIDNTGELFF | TGCAGTGCTAGAGTCAAAGGACTAGCGATAGACAACACCGGGGAGCTGTTTTTT
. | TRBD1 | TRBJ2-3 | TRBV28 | CASRPGQGSLQYF | TGTGCCAGCAGACCGGGACAGGGGTCCCTGCAGTATTTT
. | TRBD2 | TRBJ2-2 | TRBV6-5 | CASIPTSGINTGELFF | TGTGCCAGCATCCCAACCAGCGGGATTAACACCGGGGAGCTGTTTTTT
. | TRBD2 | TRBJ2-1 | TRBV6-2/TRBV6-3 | CASSYSSRGGHEQFF | TGTGCCAGCAGTTACTCGTCTCGGGGGGGCCATGAGCAGTTCTTC
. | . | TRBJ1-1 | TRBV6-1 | CASSNEGEGNTEAFF | TGTGCCAGCAGTAATGAGGGAGAGGGGAACACTGAAGCTTTCTTT
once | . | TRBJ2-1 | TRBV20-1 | CSARDIRAAWGEQFF | TGCAGTGCTAGAGATATAAGGGCGGCCTGGGGTGAGCAGTTCTTC
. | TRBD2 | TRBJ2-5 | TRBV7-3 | CASSSGTSGIGETQYF | TGTGCCAGCAGCTCGGGGACTAGTGGGATTGGGGAGACCCAGTACTTC
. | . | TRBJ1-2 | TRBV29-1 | CSVEVTNYGYTF | TGCAGCGTTGAAGTCACTAACTATGGCTACACCTTC
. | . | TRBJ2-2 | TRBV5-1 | CATSPGQNTGELFF | TGCGCCACCTCACCGGGACAAAACACCGGGGAGCTGTTTTTT
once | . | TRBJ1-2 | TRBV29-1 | CSVWGLGRMNYGYTF | TGCAGCGTATGGGGGCTCGGCAGGATGAACTATGGCTACACCTTC
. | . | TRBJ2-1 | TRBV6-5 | CASSYSVSRGNEQFF | TGTGCCAGCAGTTACTCAGTTAGCAGGGGCAATGAGCAGTTCTTC
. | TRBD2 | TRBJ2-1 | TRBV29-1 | CSVGLAGGEQFF | TGCAGCGTTGGTCTAGCGGGGGGGGAGCAGTTCTTC
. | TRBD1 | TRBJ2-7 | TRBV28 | CASSLFPGTGPYEQYF | TGTGCCAGCAGTTTATTTCCCGGGACAGGGCCGTACGAGCAGTACTTC
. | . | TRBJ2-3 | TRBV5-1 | CASSFWLRGGATDTQYF | TGCGCCAGCAGTTTTTGGCTAAGAGGGGGGGCTACGGATACGCAGTATTTT
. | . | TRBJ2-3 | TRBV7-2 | CASSLMGGSADTQYF | TGTGCCAGCAGCTTAATGGGGGGCAGCGCAGATACGCAGTATTTT
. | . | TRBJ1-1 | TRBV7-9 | CASSRSDSTEAFF | TGTGCCAGCAGCCGCAGTGATTCCACTGAAGCTTTCTTT
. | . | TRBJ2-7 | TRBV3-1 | CASSQGVNDYEQYF | TGTGCCAGCAGCCAAGGCGTGAATGACTACGAGCAGTACTTC
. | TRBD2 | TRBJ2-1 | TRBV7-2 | CASSLTGTSGIASSYNEQFF | TGTGCCAGCAGCCTAACCGGGACTAGCGGGATCGCGAGCTCCTACAATGAGCAGTTCTTC
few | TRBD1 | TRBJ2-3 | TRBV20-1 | CSASLGQGVDTQYF | TGCAGTGCTAGTCTAGGACAGGGGGTAGATACGCAGTATTTT
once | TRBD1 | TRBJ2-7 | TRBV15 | CATSRAGTGEYEQYF | TGTGCCACCAGCAGAGCGGGGACAGGGGAGTACGAGCAGTACTTC
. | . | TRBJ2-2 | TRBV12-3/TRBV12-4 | CASPLGDVNTGELFF | TGTGCCAGCCCCCTGGGGGACGTGAACACCGGGGAGCTGTTTTTT
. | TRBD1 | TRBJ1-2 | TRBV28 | CASRPNGDRRNGYTF | TGTGCCAGCAGACCCAACGGGGACAGGAGGAATGGCTACACCTTC
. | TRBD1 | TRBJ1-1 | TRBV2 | CASRDDRGTEAFF | TGTGCCAGCAGGGACGACAGGGGCACTGAAGCTTTCTTT
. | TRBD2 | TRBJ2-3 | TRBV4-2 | CASSLEGSGSPTDTQYF | TGTGCCAGCAGCCTTGAGGGAAGCGGGAGCCCCACAGATACGCAGTATTTT
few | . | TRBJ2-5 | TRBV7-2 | CASQMSPVNEQYF | TGCGCCAGCCAAATGTCCCCGGTAAATGAGCAGTACTTC
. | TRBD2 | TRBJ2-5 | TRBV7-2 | CASSLALGGRARETQYF | TGTGCCAGCAGCTTGGCGCTCGGCGGGAGGGCCCGGGAGACCCAGTACTTC